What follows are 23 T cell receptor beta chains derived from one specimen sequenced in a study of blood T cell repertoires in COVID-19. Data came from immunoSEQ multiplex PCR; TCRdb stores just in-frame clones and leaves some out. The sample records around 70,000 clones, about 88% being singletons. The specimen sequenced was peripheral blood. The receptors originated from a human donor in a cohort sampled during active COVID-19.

This CDR3 is CASSRSLPTGEVENTEAFF. The CDR3 nucleotides read TGTGCCAGCAGCCGCTCCCTTCCGACAGGGGAGGTGGAGAACACTGAAGCTTTCTTT. V and J are TRBV7-9 and TRBJ1-1, with 8 positions matching TRBD1. V lost 5 bases to trimming and J lost 1 base; unmatched junction nucleotides: 18. The CDR3 runs 19 residues. CDR1 and CDR2 from the germline V gene are SEHNR and FQNEAQ (reference sequence).

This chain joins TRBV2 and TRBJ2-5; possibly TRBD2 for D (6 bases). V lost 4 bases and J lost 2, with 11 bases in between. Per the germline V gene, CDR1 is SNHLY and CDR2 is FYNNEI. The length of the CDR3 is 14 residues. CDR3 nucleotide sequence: TGTGCCAGCAGTGTCTTTGGGGGGCAAGAGACCCAGTACTTC. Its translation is CASSVFGGQETQYF.

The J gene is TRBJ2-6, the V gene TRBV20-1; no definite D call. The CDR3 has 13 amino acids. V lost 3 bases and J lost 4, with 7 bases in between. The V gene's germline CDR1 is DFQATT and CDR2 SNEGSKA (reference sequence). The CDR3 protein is CSASRGGANVLTF. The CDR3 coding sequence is TGCAGTGCTAGTCGAGGCGGGGCCAACGTCCTGACTTTC.

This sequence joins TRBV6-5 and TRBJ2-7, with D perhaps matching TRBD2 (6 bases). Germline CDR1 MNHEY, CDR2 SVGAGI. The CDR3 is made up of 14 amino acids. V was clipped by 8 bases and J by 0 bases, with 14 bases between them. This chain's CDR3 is CASGQRADSYEQYF. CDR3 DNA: TGTGCCAGCGGTCAGCGGGCCGACTCCTACGAGCAGTACTTC.

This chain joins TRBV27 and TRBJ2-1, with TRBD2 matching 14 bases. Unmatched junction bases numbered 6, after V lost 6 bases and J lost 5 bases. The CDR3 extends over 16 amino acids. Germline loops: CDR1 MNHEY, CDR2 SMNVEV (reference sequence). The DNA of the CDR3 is TGTGCCAGCAGCTACTCGGGACTAGCGGGAGACAATGAGCAGTTCTTC. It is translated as CASSYSGLAGDNEQFF.

CDR3 loop: CASSPMRTADEQYF. The CDR3 DNA reads TGTGCCAGCAGTCCCATGCGGACAGCCGACGAGCAGTACTTC. The V gene is TRBV25-1, the J gene TRBJ2-7; D is possibly TRBD1 (6 bases). The V end was cut by 5 bases, the J end by 5 bases, with 16 bases between. The length of the CDR3 is 14 residues. Germline lookup yields CDR1 MGHDK and CDR2 SYGVNS.

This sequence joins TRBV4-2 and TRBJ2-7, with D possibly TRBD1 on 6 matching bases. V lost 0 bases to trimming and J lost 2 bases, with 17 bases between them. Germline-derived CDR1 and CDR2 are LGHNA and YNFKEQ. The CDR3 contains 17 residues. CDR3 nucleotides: TGTGCCAGCAGCCAAGATGGGGGCTTGGGTCGGACCTACGAGCAGTACTTC. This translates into CASSQDGGLGRTYEQYF.

The CDR3 reads CASSSDTGMKNIQYF. DNA of the CDR3: TGCGCCAGCAGCTCGGACACAGGGATGAAAAACATTCAGTACTTC. V gene TRBV5-1 combines with J gene TRBJ2-4, with D possibly TRBD1 on 6 matching bases. The CDR3 covers 15 residues. Germline V lookup: CDR1 SGHRS, CDR2 YFSETQ. The ends were cut back, 3 bases at V and 4 bases at J, with 14 bases in the middle.

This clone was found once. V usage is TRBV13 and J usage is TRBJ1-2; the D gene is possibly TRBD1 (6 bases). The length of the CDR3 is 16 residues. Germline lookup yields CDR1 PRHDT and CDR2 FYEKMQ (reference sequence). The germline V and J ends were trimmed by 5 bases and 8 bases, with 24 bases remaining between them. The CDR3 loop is CASSRNPGENADGYTF. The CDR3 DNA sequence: TGTGCCAGCAGCAGGAACCCAGGGGAGAATGCGGACGGCTACACCTTC. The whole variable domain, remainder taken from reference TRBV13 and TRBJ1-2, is AAGVIQSPRHLIKEKRETATLKCYPIPRHDTVYWYQQGPGQDPQFLISFYEKMQSDKGSIPDRFSAQQFSDYHSELNMSSLELGDSALYFCASSRNPGENADGYTFGSGTRLTVV.

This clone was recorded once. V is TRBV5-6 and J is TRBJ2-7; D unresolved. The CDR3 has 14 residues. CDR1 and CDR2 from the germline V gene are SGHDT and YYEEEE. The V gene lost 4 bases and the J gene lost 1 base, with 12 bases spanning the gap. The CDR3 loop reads CASSPQTGSYEQYF. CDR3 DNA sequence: TGTGCCAGCAGCCCCCAGACGGGTTCCTACGAGCAGTACTTC.

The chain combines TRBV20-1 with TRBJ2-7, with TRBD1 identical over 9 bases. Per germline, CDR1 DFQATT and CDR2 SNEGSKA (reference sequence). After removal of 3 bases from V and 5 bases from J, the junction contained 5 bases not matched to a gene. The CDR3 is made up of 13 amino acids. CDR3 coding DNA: TGCAGTGCTAGTCAGGACAGGGGCGACGAGCAGTACTTC. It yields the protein CSASQDRGDEQYF.

The CDR3 loop is CATSDAGNQPQHF. The CDR3 region has the DNA TGTGCCACCAGTGACGCCGGGAATCAGCCCCAGCATTTT. This chain links TRBV24-1 with TRBJ1-5; D is undetermined. Looked up from germline, CDR1 is KGHDR and CDR2 is SFDVKD. The length of the CDR3 is 13 residues. V shed 4 bases and J shed 4 bases, with 7 bases lying between them.

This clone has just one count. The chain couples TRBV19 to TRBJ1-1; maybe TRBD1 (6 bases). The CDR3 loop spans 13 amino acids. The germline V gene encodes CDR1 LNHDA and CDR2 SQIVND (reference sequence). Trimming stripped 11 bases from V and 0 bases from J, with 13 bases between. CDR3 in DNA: TGTGCCGTAAGAACAGGGCTGAACACTGAAGCTTTCTTT. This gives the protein CAVRTGLNTEAFF.

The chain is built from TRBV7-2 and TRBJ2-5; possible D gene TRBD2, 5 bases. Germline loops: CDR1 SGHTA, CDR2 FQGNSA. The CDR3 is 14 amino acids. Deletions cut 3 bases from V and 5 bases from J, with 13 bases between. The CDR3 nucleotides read TGTGCCAGCAGCTTTAGGAGGAGTGATGAGACCCAGTACTTC. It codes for CASSFRRSDETQYF.

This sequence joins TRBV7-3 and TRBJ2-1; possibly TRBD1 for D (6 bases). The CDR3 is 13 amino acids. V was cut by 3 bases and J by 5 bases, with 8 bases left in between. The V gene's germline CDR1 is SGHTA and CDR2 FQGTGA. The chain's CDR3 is CASSLDRDNEQFF. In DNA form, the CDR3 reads TGTGCCAGCAGCTTGGACAGAGACAATGAGCAGTTCTTC.

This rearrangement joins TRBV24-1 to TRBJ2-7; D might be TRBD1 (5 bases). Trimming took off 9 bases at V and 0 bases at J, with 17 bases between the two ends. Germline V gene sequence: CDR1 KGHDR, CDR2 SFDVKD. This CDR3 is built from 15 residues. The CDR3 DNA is TGTGCCACCTCAAATGGGGCGGTTAGCTCCTACGAGCAGTACTTC. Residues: CATSNGAVSSYEQYF.

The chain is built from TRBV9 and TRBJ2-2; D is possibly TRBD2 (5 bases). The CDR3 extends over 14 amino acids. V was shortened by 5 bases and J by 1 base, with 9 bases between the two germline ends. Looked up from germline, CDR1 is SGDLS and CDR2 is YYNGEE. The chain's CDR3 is CASRPEGNTGELFF. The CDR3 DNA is TGTGCCAGCAGACCAGAGGGGAACACCGGGGAGCTGTTTTTT.

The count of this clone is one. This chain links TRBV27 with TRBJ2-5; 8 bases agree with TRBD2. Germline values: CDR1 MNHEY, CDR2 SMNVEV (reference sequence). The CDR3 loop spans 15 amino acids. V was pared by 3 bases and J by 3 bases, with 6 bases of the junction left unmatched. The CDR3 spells CASSFSGGTKETQYF. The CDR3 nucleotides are TGTGCCAGCAGTTTTTCGGGAGGGACAAAAGAGACCCAGTACTTC.

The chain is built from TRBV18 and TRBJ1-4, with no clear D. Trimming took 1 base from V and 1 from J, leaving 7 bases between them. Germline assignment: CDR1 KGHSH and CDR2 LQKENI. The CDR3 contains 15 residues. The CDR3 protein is CASSPRGGTNEKLFF. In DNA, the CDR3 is TGTGCCAGCTCACCACGCGGTGGAACTAATGAAAAACTGTTTTTT.

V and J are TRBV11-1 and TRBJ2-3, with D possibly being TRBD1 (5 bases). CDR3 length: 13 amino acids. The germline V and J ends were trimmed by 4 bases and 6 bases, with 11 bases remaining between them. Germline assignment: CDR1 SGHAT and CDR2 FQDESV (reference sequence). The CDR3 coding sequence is TGTGCCAGCAGCTGGGGCCGAGAGGATACGCAGTATTTT. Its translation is CASSWGREDTQYF.

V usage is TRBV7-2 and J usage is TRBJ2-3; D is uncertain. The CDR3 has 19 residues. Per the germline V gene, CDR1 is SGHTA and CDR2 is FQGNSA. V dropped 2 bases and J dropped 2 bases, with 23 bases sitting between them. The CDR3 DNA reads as TGTGCCAGCAGCTTACTGAGGCTTTACCGCACTCAAAACACAGATACGCAGTATTTT. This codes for CASSLLRLYRTQNTDTQYF.

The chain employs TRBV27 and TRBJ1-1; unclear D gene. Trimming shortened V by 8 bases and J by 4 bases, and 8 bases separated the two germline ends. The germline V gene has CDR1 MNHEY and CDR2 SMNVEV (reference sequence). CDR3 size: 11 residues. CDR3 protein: CASSTTTEAFF. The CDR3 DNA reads TGTGCCAGCTCTACTACCACTGAAGCTTTCTTT.

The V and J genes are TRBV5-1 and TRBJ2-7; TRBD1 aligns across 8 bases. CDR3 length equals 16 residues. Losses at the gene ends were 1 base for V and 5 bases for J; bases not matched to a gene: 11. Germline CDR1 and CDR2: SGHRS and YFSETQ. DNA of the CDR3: TGCGCCAGCAGCTTGTTGCCCCGGGACAGGCAAGACGAGCAGTACTTC. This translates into CASSLLPRDRQDEQYF. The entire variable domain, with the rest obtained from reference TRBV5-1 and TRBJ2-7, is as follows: KAGVTQTPRYLIKTRGQQVTLSCSPISGHRSVSWYQQTPGQGLQFLFEYFSETQRNKGNFPGRFSGRQFSNSRSEMNVSTLELGDSALYLCASSLLPRDRQDEQYFGPGTRLTVT.